The source of this TCR beta chain is a study of neurological immune-mediated disorders (dated by TCRdb to between 2019 and 2020). Concerning the study at large: Of the approximately 34 multiple sclerosis patients, 31 had relapsing-remitting MS and 3 had secondary progressive MS. Using UMI-based sequencing, the study compared peripheral blood TCR-beta repertoires from patients with HTLV-I-associated myelopathy (HAM/TSP), patients with multiple sclerosis, and healthy controls. The cohort comprised roughly 70 subjects: around 15 HAM/TSP patients, some 34 multiple sclerosis patients and some 20 healthy controls. The roughly 110 TCR-beta libraries included longitudinal samples, technical triplicates and paired sorted CD4+ and CD8+ T-cell subsets alongside PBMC samples.

The V end gives up 0 bases and the J end 2 bases, leaving 2 bases in the junction not matched to a gene. Counted from cysteine to phenylalanine, this CDR3 has 15 amino acids. Of all the DNA, just the CDR3 is kept, 45 bases in frame from base 1. cDNA synthesis used template-switch 5'RACE with a primer carrying a 10-nucleotide random unique molecular identifier tagging each TCR transcript. Every sequencing run yielded over 160 million TCR-beta sequences covering 15-18 subjects. Total RNA was extracted with the RNeasy kit. Using the KAPA Real-time Library Amplification kit, TCR-beta VDJ regions were amplified with primers for the TCR constant region and the 5'RACE anchor. Sample indexes and Illumina adaptors were added in a first PCR, after which library yield was increased in a second PCR. After purification with Ampure beads, the TCR product of roughly 650 bp was size-selected on a 2% E-gel SizeSelection system. Before pooling, libraries had their quality checked on a Bioanalyzer, their concentration measured with Qubit, and their quantity determined with the Kapa Library Quantification kit. An Illumina HiSeq 2500 was used to sequence the libraries paired-end at 2 x 150 bp. To increase sequence diversity, roughly 25-31% phiX was spiked into each library pool. Per the authors' processing: Quality-filtered reads were processed with the UMI-based MiGEC pipeline, which removed over 75% of raw TCR sequences during error correction. IMGT germline references were used for alignment of VDJ genes, and clonotypes were defined by a unique CDR3 amino acid sequence together with V-J genes. VDJtools evaluated clonal expansion, Shannon diversity and CDR3 relatedness (CalcPairwiseDistances, ClusterSamples); CLCbio workbench built phylogenetic trees. Clones with at least 8 unique UMIs were defined as expanded, with this threshold being based on coefficient-of-variation modelling across technical triplicates. The public reads were reprocessed in TCRdb via fastp at Q25 and MiXCR, keeping in-frame beta chains. CDR3 protein sequences are deduplicated, and each keeps its most common genes and DNA. TCRdb's processing, not the authors', yielded these V and J calls. Across this sample there are over 35,000 distinct CDR3 sequences, with less than 5% seen only once. Under 6.5% of the sample lies in the top ten.

This clonotype was observed at least ten times. Its antigen remains undetermined. No per-base quality is available; no much larger clone lies one base away. The research as a whole found: In phylogenetic analysis, the repertoires of 18 of 34 MS patients grouped into a cluster of related CDR3 sequences, which suggests a possible signature at the repertoire level. No identical CDR3 amino acid sequences were shared among expanded clones across subjects, suggesting private TCR-beta repertoires in all groups. TCR clonal expansion was highest in HAM/TSP patients and lowest in MS patients, with MS patients falling below even healthy controls. The MS cluster was not associated with any clinical or MRI features, and the authors stated that larger cohorts are needed.

Unsorted PBMC libraries were generated from 2 million PBMCs stored in RNAlater at -80 °C until RNA extraction. The multiple sclerosis patients were enrolled in a US clinical protocol that evaluated disease progression with magnetic resonance imaging. Peripheral blood was subjected to Ficoll-Hypaque density gradient centrifugation to isolate PBMCs, which were then cryopreserved in liquid nitrogen. The chain is assembled from TRBV12-3 or TRBV12-4 and TRBJ2-7, with 9 middle bases fitting TRBD2. The sample comprised PBMCs. The TCR was taken from a woman in her sixties or seventies with multiple sclerosis. The CDR3 protein sequence reads: CASSLAAGGTYEQYF. Read as DNA, the sequence is TGTGCCAGCAGTTTAGCAGCGGGGGGAACCTACGAGCAGTACTTC.